Below are 13 T cell receptor beta chains sequenced from a single sample in a study of CD8+ T cells in alopecia areata. The sequencing template was cDNA reverse transcribed from extracted RNA. The method was immunoSEQ multiplex PCR; TCRdb's version includes in-frame clones alone and lacks a portion of them. Here the sample spans 150,000 or so clones, around 57% being singletons. Sequenced: CD4+ T cells sorted from blood. Source of these receptors: a human donor in good health.

CDR3 DNA: TGCAGCGTTGGACGGGAGGGCCTCGAGCAGTACTTC. Its translation: CSVGREGLEQYF. The V gene is TRBV29-1, the J gene TRBJ2-7, with 8 bases fitting TRBD2. V was clipped by 4 bases and J by 6 bases; unmatched bases: 5. The CDR3 spans 12 residues. CDR1 is SQVTM, CDR2 ANQGSEA, per germline.

The chain combines TRBV19 with TRBJ2-7, with TRBD2 identical over 10 bases. This CDR3 spans 14 amino acids. V lost 3 bases to trimming and J lost 7 bases; unmatched junction nucleotides: 6. Germline V gene sequence: CDR1 LNHDA, CDR2 SQIVND (reference sequence). Here the CDR3 DNA reads TGTGCCAGTAGTATTAGGCTAGCGGGAGATGAGCAGTACTTC. Its protein product is CASSIRLAGDEQYF. The full variable domain, completed using reference TRBV19 and TRBJ2-7, is DGGITQSPKYLFRKEGQNVTLSCEQNLNHDAMYWYRQDPGQGLRLIYYSQIVNDFQKGDIAEGYSVSREKKESFPLTVTSAQKNPTAFYLCASSIRLAGDEQYFGPGTRLTVT.

The chain joins TRBV4-2 to TRBJ2-3; D remains ambiguous. CDR1 and CDR2 (germline): LGHNA, YNFKEQ. There are 12 residues in the CDR3. V was cut by 0 bases and J by 6 bases, with 4 bases left in between. The CDR3 region has the DNA TGTGCCAGCAGCCAAGATCAGGATACGCAGTATTTT. This sequence encodes CASSQDQDTQYF.

The chain links TRBV5-6 to TRBJ2-7, with TRBD2 identical over 11 bases. This CDR3 is 13 amino acids long. Germline-derived CDR1 and CDR2 are SGHDT and YYEEEE. V was clipped by 4 bases and J by 6 bases; unmatched bases: 3. The chain's CDR3 is CASSRLAGFEQYF. CDR3 sequence (DNA): TGTGCCAGCAGCCGACTAGCGGGATTCGAGCAGTACTTC. The full variable domain, rest sourced from reference TRBV5-6 and TRBJ2-7, is DAGVTQSPTHLIKTRGQQVTLRCSPKSGHDTVSWYQQALGQGPQFIFQYYEEEERQRGNFPDRFSGHQFPNYSSELNVNALLLGDSALYLCASSRLAGFEQYFGPGTRLTVT.

The V and J genes are TRBV29-1 and TRBJ2-1; D gene uncertain. CDR1 and CDR2 from the germline V gene are SQVTM and ANQGSEA. The CDR3 extends over 12 amino acids. The germline V and J ends were trimmed by 7 bases and 0 bases, with 7 bases remaining between them. As DNA, the CDR3 is TGCAGCGCCCAGAGCTCCTACAATGAGCAGTTCTTC. Translating gives CSAQSSYNEQFF.

The rearrangement uses TRBV29-1 and TRBJ2-3; D might be TRBD2 (6 bases). The V and J ends lost 3 bases and 4 bases respectively, with 17 bases between them. The germline gives CDR1 SQVTM, CDR2 ANQGSEA. This CDR3 region has 15 residues. CDR3 region: CSVEVTGTLADTQYF. CDR3 bases: TGCAGCGTTGAGGTTACCGGGACTCTGGCAGATACGCAGTATTTT.

The rearrangement links TRBV29-1 to TRBJ2-2; TRBD2 aligns across 10 bases. The CDR3 is 16 residues long. CDR1 is SQVTM and CDR2 is ANQGSEA in the germline V gene. The V and J ends lost 7 bases and 2 bases, in that order; junction bases with no gene match: 10. In nucleotides, the CDR3 is TGCAGCGCCTCGGGGAGGACTAGCGGAAACACCGGGGAGCTGTTTTTT. This gives the protein CSASGRTSGNTGELFF.

In nucleotides, the CDR3 is TGTGCCAGCAGTTACTCTACGGAGACCCAGTACTTC. Translating it yields CASSYSTETQYF. This chain connects TRBV6-5 to TRBJ2-5, with no clear D. Germline assignment: CDR1 MNHEY and CDR2 SVGAGI. Deletions cut 0 bases from V and 5 bases from J, with 4 bases between. This CDR3 comprises 12 residues.

This sequence joins TRBV5-4 and TRBJ2-3; 7 bases match TRBD2. V lost 3 bases to trimming and J lost 1 base; unmatched junction nucleotides: 2. The CDR3 length is 14 residues. Looked up from germline, CDR1 is SGHNT and CDR2 is YYREEE (reference sequence). The CDR3 spells CASSSRGGTDTQYF. As DNA, the CDR3 is TGTGCCAGCAGCTCCCGGGGGGGCACAGATACGCAGTATTTT.

This chain links TRBV4-1 with TRBJ2-7; TRBD1 agrees at 7 bases. CDR3 length equals 15 residues. V shed 3 bases and J 3 bases; nucleotides not matched to a gene: 8. Germline V gives CDR1 MGHRA, CDR2 YSYEKL. The DNA of the CDR3 is TGCGCCAGCAGCCAGCCCTGGGACAGAGACTACGAGCAGTACTTC. Encoded protein: CASSQPWDRDYEQYF.

CDR3: CASSLGHQGADTQYF. DNA for the CDR3: TGCGCCAGCAGCTTGGGACATCAAGGAGCAGATACGCAGTATTTT. The chain joins TRBV5-1 to TRBJ2-3; D unclear. The V and J ends lost 0 bases and 4 bases respectively, with 12 bases between them. CDR1 and CDR2 (germline): SGHRS, YFSETQ. This CDR3 has 15 residues.

The genes are TRBV29-1 and TRBJ1-2; tentatively, D is TRBD1 (6 bases). Per germline, CDR1 SQVTM and CDR2 ANQGSEA. V lost 1 base, J lost 7 bases, and 13 bases lay in between. The CDR3 is 13 residues long. The CDR3 loop is CSVEAGAVGGYTF. The CDR3 DNA follows: TGCAGCGTTGAAGCAGGGGCGGTCGGTGGCTACACCTTC.

Concerning this clone: Within the sample, other DNA sequences also encode this same CDR3. The chain carries TRBV29-1 and TRBJ2-2, with 14 nucleotides matching TRBD2. The CDR3 extends over 15 amino acids. Germline V gene sequence: CDR1 SQVTM, CDR2 ANQGSEA. J lost 2 bases, V lost 6 bases, and 2 bases had no gene match. The CDR3 DNA is TGCAGCGTAGGGACTAGCGGGAGAAACACCGGGGAGCTGTTTTTT. It encodes CSVGTSGRNTGELFF.